The sequence of this T cell receptor (beta chain) was determined in a study of cytomegalovirus exposure and HLA in healthy donors. Primers: 60 Vbeta forward and 13 Jbeta reverse. Method: immunoSEQ multiplex PCR; TCRdb's copy keeps in-frame clones and lacks some. The profile shows roughly 97,000 clones, 75% to 80% of them singletons. The germline V gene encodes CDR1 MDHEN and CDR2 SYDVKM. CDR3 size: 16 residues. The J segment lost 5 bases and the V segment lost 4 bases, leaving 10 bases of the junction unmatched. The rearrangement links TRBV28 to TRBJ2-5; 10 bases agree with TRBD2. Material for sequencing was PBMCs. The TCR sequence derives from a man in his 60s in good health and CMV-seropositive. CDR3 coding DNA: TGTGCCAGCAGTTCTTCAGCGGGGGGGCCGAGGGAGACCCAGTACTTC. It is translated as CASSSSAGGPRETQYF.